The 14 T cell receptor beta chains below come from one sample, sequenced in a study of vaccination and CD4 T cells after COVID-19. Cultured CD4+ T-cell DNA underwent Oncomine TCR Beta short-read sequencing. TCRdb analysed the PCR reads with MiXCR anew, one entry per CDR3 protein. Of roughly 11,000 distinct CDR3 sequences in the sample, 50% to 70% were seen once. Treatment here: roughly ten-day PBMC culture with coronavirus spike peptide pools or control peptides (ViraFEST assay). For these receptors, no antigen is known. The sample consisted of CD4+ T cells from blood, cultured in vitro. The receptors stem from a human donor who had recovered from COVID-19.

CDR3 in DNA: TGTGCCAGCAACATAAGACCAAGGACTAGCGGAGGTTCCTACAATGAGCAGTTCTTC. Translated, it gives CASNIRPRTSGGSYNEQFF. The chain recombines TRBV6-1 with TRBJ2-1; TRBD2 agrees at 10 bases. Germline V gene sequence: CDR1 MNHNS, CDR2 SASEGT. This CDR3 region has 19 residues. V lost 7 bases to trimming and J lost 1 base; unmatched junction nucleotides: 16.

J is TRBJ2-5 and V is TRBV18; no clear D. The V end was cut by 3 bases, the J end by 2 bases, with 10 bases between. Germline CDR1 KGHSH, CDR2 LQKENI. CDR3 size: 14 residues. DNA of the CDR3: TGTGCCAGCTCACCGGGTAGAGATCAAGAGACCCAGTACTTC. Its translation: CASSPGRDQETQYF.

V and J are TRBV20-1 and TRBJ2-3; TRBD2 agrees at 14 bases. Trimming removed 1 base from V and 0 bases from J; junction bases left unmatched: 0. The CDR3 runs 16 residues. Germline values: CDR1 DFQATT, CDR2 SNEGSKA (reference sequence). The DNA of the CDR3 is TGCAGTGCTAGAGGACTAGCGGGAGGGAGCACAGATACGCAGTATTTT. This codes for CSARGLAGGSTDTQYF.

V usage is TRBV29-1 and J usage is TRBJ2-5; D is undetermined. The CDR3 runs 11 residues. Germline V gene sequence: CDR1 SQVTM, CDR2 ANQGSEA. The V gene lost 8 bases and the J gene lost 5 bases, with 12 bases spanning the gap. As DNA, the CDR3 is TGCAGCATGACTCAAGGGGAGACCCAGTACTTC. Translated, it gives CSMTQGETQYF.

The chain couples TRBV29-1 to TRBJ2-1; 11 bases are shared with TRBD2. Germline CDR1 is SQVTM and CDR2 is ANQGSEA. This CDR3 spans 16 amino acids. The trim removed 6 bases at V and 1 base at J, leaving 8 bases unmatched. CDR3 DNA: TGCAGCGTCCCAAACCCTAGCGGGAGGTCCTACAATGAGCAGTTCTTC. Translating gives CSVPNPSGRSYNEQFF.

This clonotype was counted only a few times. The V and J genes are TRBV6-1 and TRBJ2-1; D not resolved. The germline V and J ends were trimmed by 2 bases and 9 bases, with 5 bases remaining between them. Germline V lookup: CDR1 MNHNS, CDR2 SASEGT. The CDR3 loop spans 11 amino acids. CDR3 nucleotides: TGTGCCAGCAGTGAACAGGCTGAGCAGTTCTTC. Translated, it gives CASSEQAEQFF.

The V gene is TRBV20-1, the J gene TRBJ1-2; no firm D call. The V and J ends lost 5 bases and 5 bases respectively, with 24 bases between them. In germline, CDR1 is DFQATT, CDR2 SNEGSKA (reference sequence). This CDR3 contains 16 residues. As DNA, the CDR3 is TGCAGTGCTTTGTCCGGCAGGCTGGGAAGAGGGTATGGCTACACCTTC. This encodes CSALSGRLGRGYGYTF.

The V gene is TRBV19, the J gene TRBJ1-1, with 10 bases that match TRBD1. CDR3 length equals 12 residues. Unmatched junction bases numbered 1, after V lost 8 bases and J lost 4 bases. Germline V gene lookup returns CDR1 LNHDA and CDR2 SQIVND (reference sequence). This CDR3 is CASRQGATEAFF. The CDR3 region has the DNA TGTGCCAGTCGACAGGGGGCCACTGAAGCTTTCTTT.

The chain couples TRBV28 to TRBJ2-4, with D possibly TRBD2 on 6 matching bases. In germline, CDR1 is MDHEN, CDR2 SYDVKM. This CDR3 contains 18 residues. Deletions cut 6 bases from V and 7 bases from J, with 28 bases between. CDR3 DNA sequence: TGTGCCAGCAGCCTAATCCCTGTCGTAGCGGATGGACGGAACATTCAGTACTTC. Protein sequence: CASSLIPVVADGRNIQYF.

The genes are TRBV20-1 and TRBJ2-2; no clear D. Germline CDR1 and CDR2: DFQATT and SNEGSKA (reference sequence). The CDR3 is made up of 15 amino acids. Trimming removed 4 bases from V and 0 bases from J, with 12 bases in between. CDR3 bases: TGCAGTGCTAAAGCAAGTACTGCGAACACCGGGGAGCTGTTTTTT. It specifies CSAKASTANTGELFF.

This clonotype was seen only a few times. The V gene is TRBV27, the J gene TRBJ1-1; TRBD1 is a possible D gene (5 bases). CDR1 is MNHEY, CDR2 SMNVEV, per germline (reference sequence). Trimming shortened V by 4 bases and J by 1 base, and 16 bases separated the two germline ends. There are 16 residues in the CDR3. CDR3 sequence reads: CASSSQGTGTNTEAFF. DNA for the CDR3: TGTGCCAGCAGTTCCCAAGGAACAGGTACGAACACTGAAGCTTTCTTT.

Here the CDR3 DNA reads TGTGCCTGGAGTGTACCGACTAGCTCAAATGAGCAGTTCTTC. Its translation: CAWSVPTSSNEQFF. This chain joins TRBV30 and TRBJ2-1; 7 bases are shared with TRBD2. CDR3 size: 14 residues. With 0 bases clipped from V and 7 bases from J, the junction kept 6 bases outside the gene matches. CDR1 GTSNPN and CDR2 SVGIG come from the germline V gene (reference sequence).

V gene TRBV7-3 combines with J gene TRBJ2-2; D gene ambiguous. CDR3 size: 14 residues. V was pared by 1 base and J by 4 bases, with 7 bases between. Looked up from germline, CDR1 is SGHTA and CDR2 is FQGTGA. This CDR3 is CASSLIRGTGELFF. The CDR3 DNA reads as TGTGCCAGCAGCTTAATCAGAGGCACCGGGGAGCTGTTTTTT.

The chain carries TRBV20-1 and TRBJ1-2; TRBD1 aligns across 7 bases. The junction had 11 bases not matched to a gene; V was cut back by 4 bases and J by 6 bases. The CDR3 consists of 14 residues. The germline CDR1 and CDR2 sequences are DFQATT and SNEGSKA (reference sequence). The CDR3 sequence: CSATLLTGNDGYTF. CDR3 nucleotide sequence: TGCAGTGCTACCCTGTTGACAGGGAATGATGGCTACACCTTC.